This T cell receptor beta chain originates from a study of shared clonotypes between healthy human individuals. The study's findings and limits: Relative to their counterparts shared across all four donors, non-shared clonotypes exhibited diminished generation probabilities. Generally, naive subsets came out with larger estimated richness than memory subsets.

The naive CD8 fraction comprised CD45RO-negative cells positively selected for CCR7 and excluded terminally differentiated effector memory CD45RA+ cells. The V and J ends lost 3 bases and 8 bases, in that order; junction bases with no gene match: 13. This CDR3 spans 17 amino acids. Germline lookup yields CDR1 MDHEN and CDR2 SYDVKM. Repertoires were generated with immunoSEQ multiplex PCR, while TCRdb's copy carries only in-frame clones and drops some. The sample shows around 1.9 million clones, about 93% of them seen only once. On this clone itself: Antigen unknown.

V usage is TRBV28 and J usage is TRBJ2-1, with 10 bases lining up with TRBD2. The sequencing sample was made of naive CD8+ T cells from PBMCs. This clonotype was obtained from a man younger than 35 in good health. Some clones in this sample may be carry-over from other donors' samples. The CDR3 is CASSFSIAGGLWDEQFF. As DNA, the CDR3 is TGTGCCAGCAGTTTCTCCATAGCGGGAGGACTTTGGGATGAGCAGTTCTTC.